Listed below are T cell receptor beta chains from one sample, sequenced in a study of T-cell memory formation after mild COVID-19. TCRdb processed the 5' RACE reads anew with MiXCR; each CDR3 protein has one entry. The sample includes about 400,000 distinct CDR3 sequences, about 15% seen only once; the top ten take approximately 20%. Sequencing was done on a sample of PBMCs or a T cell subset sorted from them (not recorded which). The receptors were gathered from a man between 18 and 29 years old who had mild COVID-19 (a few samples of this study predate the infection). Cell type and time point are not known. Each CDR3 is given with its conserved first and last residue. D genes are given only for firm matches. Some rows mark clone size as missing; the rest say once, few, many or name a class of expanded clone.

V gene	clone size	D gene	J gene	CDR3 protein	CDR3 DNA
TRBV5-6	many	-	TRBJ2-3	CASRASGSDTQYF	TGTGCCAGCAGGGCCAGTGGGTCAGATACGCAGTATTTT
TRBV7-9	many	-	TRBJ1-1	CASSSPLNTEAFF	TGTGCCAGCAGCTCTCCCTTGAACACTGAAGCTTTCTTT
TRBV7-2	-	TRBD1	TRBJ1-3	CASSSSRGSGNTIYF	TGTGCCAGCAGCTCAAGCAGGGGGTCCGGAAACACCATATATTTT
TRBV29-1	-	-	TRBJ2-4	CSGLLYSDIQYF	TGCAGCGGTCTTCTCTACTCAGACATTCAGTACTTC
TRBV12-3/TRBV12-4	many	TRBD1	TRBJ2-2	CASTQGATGELFF	TGTGCCAGTACACAGGGGGCAACCGGGGAGCTGTTTTTT
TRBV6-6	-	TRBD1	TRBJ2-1	CASSPGTGGASYNEQFF	TGTGCCAGCAGTCCCGGGACAGGGGGCGCGTCCTACAATGAGCAGTTCTTC
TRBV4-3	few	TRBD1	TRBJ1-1	CASTPRTGVNTEAFF	TGCGCCAGCACCCCGCGGACAGGCGTGAACACTGAAGCTTTCTTT
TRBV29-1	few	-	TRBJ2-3	CSVGASRVTDTQYF	TGCAGCGTTGGAGCCAGCAGAGTCACAGATACGCAGTATTTT
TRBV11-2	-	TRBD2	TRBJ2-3	CASSLIPRAGGTETQYF	TGTGCCAGCAGCTTAATCCCCAGAGCGGGGGGCACAGAGACGCAGTATTTT
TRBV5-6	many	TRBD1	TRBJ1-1	CASSPDGGTGDTEAFF	TGTGCCAGCAGCCCCGACGGGGGCACAGGGGACACTGAAGCTTTCTTT
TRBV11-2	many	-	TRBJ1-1	CASSSPGVRYAEAFF	TGTGCCAGCAGCTCCCCGGGAGTCCGGTACGCTGAAGCTTTCTTT
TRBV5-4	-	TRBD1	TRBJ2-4	CASSSRDRENIQYF	TGTGCCAGCAGCTCACGGGACAGAGAAAACATTCAGTACTTC
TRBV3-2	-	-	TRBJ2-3	CASSQDLVGQGVTDTQYF	TGTGCCAGCAGCCAAGATTTGGTGGGACAGGGGGTAACAGATACGCAGTATTTT
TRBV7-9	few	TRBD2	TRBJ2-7	CASSTTAIAGGVHEQYF	TGTGCCAGCAGCACTACCGCTATAGCGGGGGGGGTGCACGAGCAGTACTTC
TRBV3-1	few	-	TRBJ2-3	CASSPNTGADTQYF	TGTGCCAGCAGCCCGAACACCGGGGCCGATACGCAGTATTTT
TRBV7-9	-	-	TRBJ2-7	CASSLTTRPYEQYF	TGTGCCAGCAGCTTAACGACTAGGCCCTACGAGCAGTACTTC
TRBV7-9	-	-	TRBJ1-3	CASSWSQGHSGNTIYF	TGTGCCAGCAGCTGGTCACAGGGCCACTCTGGAAACACCATATATTTT
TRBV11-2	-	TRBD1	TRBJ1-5	CASSHYTGDFNQPQHF	TGTGCCAGCAGCCATTATACAGGGGACTTCAATCAGCCCCAGCATTTT
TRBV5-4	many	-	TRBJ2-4	CASSLAGPAKNIQYF	TGTGCCAGCAGCTTGGCAGGGCCAGCCAAAAACATTCAGTACTTC
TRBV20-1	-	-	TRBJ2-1	CSARRARPADEQFF	TGCAGTGCCAGACGAGCGCGCCCAGCGGATGAGCAGTTCTTC
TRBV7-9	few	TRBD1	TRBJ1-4	CASSRDRSGEKLFF	TGTGCCAGCAGCCGGGACAGGTCCGGGGAAAAACTGTTTTTT
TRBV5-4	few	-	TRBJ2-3	CASSLADTTDTQYF	TGTGCCAGCAGCTTGGCGGATACTACAGATACGCAGTATTTT
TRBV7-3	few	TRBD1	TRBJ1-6	CASSLTGQAKSPLHF	TGTGCCAGCAGCTTAACCGGACAGGCCAAGTCACCCCTCCACTTT
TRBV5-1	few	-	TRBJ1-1	CASSVGPLNTEAFF	TGCGCCAGCAGCGTGGGACCACTGAACACTGAAGCTTTCTTT
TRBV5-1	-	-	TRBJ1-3	CASSLLMGTGNTIYF	TGCGCCAGCAGCTTGCTGATGGGGACTGGAAACACCATATATTTT
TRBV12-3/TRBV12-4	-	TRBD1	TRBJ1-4	CASSLTGANEKLFF	TGTGCCAGCAGTTTGACAGGGGCTAATGAAAAACTGTTTTTT
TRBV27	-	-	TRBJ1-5	CASSSLGGGQPQHF	TGTGCCAGCAGTTCCCTGGGGGGAGGTCAGCCCCAGCATTTT
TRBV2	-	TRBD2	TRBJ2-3	CASSRSGEAQYF	TGTGCCAGCAGCCGTAGCGGGGAGGCGCAGTATTTT
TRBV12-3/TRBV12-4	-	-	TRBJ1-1	CASSRLGPKSTEAFF	TGTGCCAGCAGCCGCCTGGGACCCAAAAGCACTGAAGCTTTCTTT
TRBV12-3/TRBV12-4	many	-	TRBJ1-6	CASSFGSSPLHF	TGTGCCAGCAGTTTTGGCAGTTCACCCCTCCACTTT
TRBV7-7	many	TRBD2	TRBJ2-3	CASSPRLAGGLGTQYF	TGTGCCAGCAGCCCCAGACTAGCGGGAGGGCTGGGTACGCAGTATTTT
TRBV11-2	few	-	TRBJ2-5	CASSLLTGYQETQYF	TGTGCCAGCAGCTTATTGACGGGGTACCAAGAGACCCAGTACTTC
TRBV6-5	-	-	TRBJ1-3	CASRTQGPGNTIYF	TGTGCCAGCAGGACCCAGGGCCCTGGAAACACCATATATTTT
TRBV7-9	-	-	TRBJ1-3	CASSGRVPSGNTIYF	TGTGCCAGCAGCGGGAGGGTTCCCTCTGGAAACACCATATATTTT
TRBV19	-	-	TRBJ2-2	CASNGVNLNTGELFF	TGTGCCAGTAACGGGGTGAACCTGAACACCGGGGAGCTGTTTTTT
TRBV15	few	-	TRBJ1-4	CATSRDLRRVGEKLFF	TGTGCCACCAGCAGAGATCTCAGAAGGGTTGGTGAAAAACTGTTTTTT
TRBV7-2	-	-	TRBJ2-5	CASSLGGPRRTQYF	TGTGCCAGCAGCTTAGGTGGTCCGCGAAGGACCCAGTACTTC
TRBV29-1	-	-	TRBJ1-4	CSVAGENEKLFF	TGCAGCGTTGCAGGGGAGAATGAAAAACTGTTTTTT
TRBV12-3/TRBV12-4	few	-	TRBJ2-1	CASTSREGDNEQFF	TGTGCCAGCACGTCGAGGGAAGGGGACAATGAGCAGTTCTTC
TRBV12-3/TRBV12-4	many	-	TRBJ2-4	CASSLGFGTEKNIQYF	TGTGCCAGCAGTCTTGGATTCGGGACCGAGAAAAACATTCAGTACTTC
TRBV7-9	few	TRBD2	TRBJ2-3	CASHKGLAASTDTQYF	TGTGCCAGCCACAAGGGACTAGCGGCTAGCACAGATACGCAGTATTTT
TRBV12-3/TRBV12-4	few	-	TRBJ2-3	CASSPWGGATDTQYF	TGTGCCAGCAGTCCGTGGGGGGGGGCCACAGATACGCAGTATTTT
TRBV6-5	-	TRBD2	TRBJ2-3	CASSYSSGGPVDTQYF	TGTGCCAGCAGTTACTCCTCGGGGGGGCCAGTAGATACGCAGTATTTT
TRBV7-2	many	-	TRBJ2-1	CASSAGTSADEQFF	TGTGCCAGCAGCGCCGGGACCAGCGCGGATGAGCAGTTCTTC
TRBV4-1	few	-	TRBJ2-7	CASSQEISGSYEQYF	TGCGCCAGCAGCCAAGAGATTTCGGGCAGCTACGAGCAGTACTTC
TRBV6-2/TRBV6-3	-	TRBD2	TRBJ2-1	CASSYLAGYNEQFF	TGTGCCAGCAGTTATCTAGCGGGGTACAATGAGCAGTTCTTC
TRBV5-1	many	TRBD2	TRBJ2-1	CASSLAGLAGAPRFF	TGCGCCAGCAGCTTGGCCGGTCTAGCGGGGGCCCCCCGGTTCTTC
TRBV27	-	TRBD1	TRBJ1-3	CASGTGGGGTIYF	TGTGCCAGCGGGACAGGGGGCGGAGGCACCATATATTTT
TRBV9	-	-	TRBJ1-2	CASSVVGGVGYTF	TGTGCCAGCAGCGTAGTGGGAGGGGTTGGCTACACCTTC
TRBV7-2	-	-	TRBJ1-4	CASTPHYDGEKLFF	TGTGCCAGCACGCCCCATTATGACGGTGAAAAACTGTTTTTT
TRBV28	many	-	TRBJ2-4	CATSLAKNIQYF	TGTGCCACCAGCTTAGCCAAAAACATTCAGTACTTC
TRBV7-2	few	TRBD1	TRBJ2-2	CASSLSRQGWSGELFF	TGTGCCAGCAGCTTAAGCAGACAGGGGTGGAGCGGGGAGCTGTTTTTT